This T cell receptor beta chain was identified during a study of OX40 agonist ivuxolimab in advanced cancers. The timepoints at which blood was sampled were baseline, cycle 4 day 1, and cycle 7 day 1. Measured with immunoSEQ multiplex PCR; TCRdb has only the in-frame clones, and not every one. The sample consists of 70,000 to 90,000 clones, about 89% of them appearing once. Study-level points and caveats: Expanded clones belonging to CD8+ T cells outnumbered, on average, those of CD4+. With doses of 0.1 to 3.0 mg/kg, CD4+ and CD8+ blood T cells had undergone clonal expansion by week 6. Which antigen the expanded peripheral T cells recognized is unknown.

The CDR3 sequence is 15 residues long. Germline V gives CDR1 ENHRY, CDR2 SYGVKD. The V segment lost 5 bases and the J segment 7 bases; nucleotides outside the gene matches: 10. As for this clone: The target antigen is unknown.

This sequence originates from an adult with an advanced solid tumor such as melanoma, head and neck, liver or kidney cancer. Specimen: CD4+ or CD8+ T cells sorted from blood, collected in a trial of the OX40 agonist ivuxolimab. The chain couples TRBV10-3 to TRBJ1-4, with TRBD1 identical over 7 bases. CDR3 sequence reads: CAISPSRDSGEKLFF. DNA for the CDR3: TGTGCCATCAGTCCCTCCCGGGACAGTGGTGAAAAACTGTTTTTT.